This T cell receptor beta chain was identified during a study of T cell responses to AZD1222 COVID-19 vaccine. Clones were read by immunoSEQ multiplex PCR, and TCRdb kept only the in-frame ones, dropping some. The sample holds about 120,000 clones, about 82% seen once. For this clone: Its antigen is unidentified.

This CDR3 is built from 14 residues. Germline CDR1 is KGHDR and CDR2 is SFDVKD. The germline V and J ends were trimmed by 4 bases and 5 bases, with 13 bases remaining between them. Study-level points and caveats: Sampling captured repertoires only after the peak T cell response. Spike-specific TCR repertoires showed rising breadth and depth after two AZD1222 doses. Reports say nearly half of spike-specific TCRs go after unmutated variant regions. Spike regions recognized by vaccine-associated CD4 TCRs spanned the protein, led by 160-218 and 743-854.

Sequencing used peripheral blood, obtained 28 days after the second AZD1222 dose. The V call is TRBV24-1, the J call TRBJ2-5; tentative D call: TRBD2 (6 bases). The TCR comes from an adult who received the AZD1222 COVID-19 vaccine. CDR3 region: CATSDPTRRETQYF. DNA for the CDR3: TGTGCCACCAGTGACCCGACTAGACGTGAGACCCAGTACTTC.